These 13 T cell receptor beta chains were all obtained from the same sample, sequenced in a study of CD8+ T cells in alopecia areata. Indicated treatment: oral pan-JAK inhibitor, 5-10 mg twice daily. Reverse transcribed after extraction, RNA yielded cDNA as the sequencing template. The repertoire was sequenced with immunoSEQ multiplex PCR; TCRdb's copy has only in-frame clones and lacks some. Found here are 150,000 to 200,000 clones, about two thirds of them singletons; the top ten hold about 0.94%. The sample here was CD4+ T cells sorted from blood, taken at week 4, from a patient treated with tofacitinib. The receptors come from a human donor with alopecia areata.

J is TRBJ2-5 and V is TRBV27; the D is unclear. Trimming pared 6 bases from V and 1 base from J, leaving 3 bases between. The CDR3 runs to 11 residues. CDR1 and CDR2 (germline): MNHEY, SMNVEV (reference sequence). The CDR3 loop reads CASSPQETQYF. The CDR3 region has the DNA TGTGCCAGCAGCCCCCAAGAGACCCAGTACTTC.

Here the CDR3 reads CSVVPGSTDTQYF. The CDR3 region has the DNA TGCAGCGTTGTGCCAGGGAGCACAGATACGCAGTATTTT. The chain recombines TRBV29-1 with TRBJ2-3, with a tentative D call TRBD1 (5 bases). The CDR3 is made up of 13 amino acids. Germline CDR1 SQVTM, CDR2 ANQGSEA. The germline V and J ends were trimmed by 4 bases and 0 bases, with 8 bases remaining between them.

The sample holds a few counts of this clone. The gene calls are TRBV5-1 and TRBJ1-6; TRBD1 is a possible D gene (5 bases). CDR1 is SGHRS and CDR2 is YFSETQ in the germline V gene. The CDR3 sequence is 14 residues long. Trimming took off 0 bases at V and 10 bases at J, with 11 bases between the two ends. The CDR3 reads CASSLAVQGSPLHF. In nucleotides, the CDR3 is TGCGCCAGCAGCTTGGCGGTGCAGGGCTCACCCCTCCACTTT.

Worth noting for this clone: An end of the junction does not agree with germline; a read error may underlie this. The CDR3 here is CASSLNSRGLGTQYF. For the CDR3, the DNA is TGTGCTAGCAGCTTAAACTCCAGGGGGCTTGGGACCCAGTACTTC. J is TRBJ2-5 and V is TRBV7-7, with 8 bases identical to TRBD1. The CDR3 is 15 residues long. CDR1 is SSHAT, CDR2 FNYEAQ, per germline (reference sequence).

V usage is TRBV5-1 and J usage is TRBJ2-6; unclear D gene. This CDR3 is 15 amino acids long. In germline, CDR1 is SGHRS, CDR2 YFSETQ. V was clipped by 0 bases and J by 0 bases, with 4 bases between them. CDR3: CASSLVNSGANVLTF. CDR3 coding DNA: TGCGCCAGCAGCTTGGTTAACTCTGGGGCCAACGTCCTGACTTTC.

V is TRBV27 and J is TRBJ1-3; tentatively, D is TRBD1 (5 bases). From germline, CDR1 is MNHEY and CDR2 SMNVEV (reference sequence). The CDR3 sequence is 15 residues long. The germline V and J ends were trimmed by 1 base and 2 bases, with 9 bases remaining between them. The CDR3 DNA follows: TGTGCCAGCAGTTTATTTGCCAGGGCTGGAAACACCATATATTTT. Translated, it gives CASSLFARAGNTIYF.

This rearrangement joins TRBV6-1 to TRBJ2-7; TRBD2 matches at 11 bases. CDR1 MNHNS and CDR2 SASEGT come from the germline V gene. CDR3 length: 14 amino acids. With 5 bases clipped from V and 5 bases from J, the junction kept 5 bases outside the gene matches. The CDR3 coding sequence is TGTGCCAGCAGTTCTAGCGGGGGGAACCACGAGCAGTACTTC. Its protein is CASSSSGGNHEQYF.

V usage is TRBV18 and J usage is TRBJ1-6, with 7 bases lining up with TRBD1. This CDR3 is built from 15 residues. The V and J ends lost 4 bases and 6 bases, in that order; junction bases with no gene match: 6. Looked up from germline, CDR1 is KGHSH and CDR2 is LQKENI. The CDR3, as DNA: TGTGCCAGCTCACACGATGGGACAGCTAATTCACCCCTCCACTTT. Encoded protein: CASSHDGTANSPLHF.

This chain uses TRBV7-9 with TRBJ2-4; TRBD2 is a possible D gene (6 bases). The CDR3 runs to 13 residues. The V and J ends lost 6 bases and 9 bases respectively, with 15 bases between them. CDR1 is SEHNR, CDR2 FQNEAQ, per germline (reference sequence). The CDR3 region is CASRAAGMGIQYF. The CDR3 DNA sequence: TGTGCCAGCAGGGCGGCGGGGATGGGCATTCAGTACTTC.

This chain joins TRBV2 and TRBJ2-1; tentative D call: TRBD1 (5 bases). V lost 1 base and J 0 bases, leaving 7 bases between the germline ends. The germline V gene has CDR1 SNHLY and CDR2 FYNNEI. The CDR3 is 15 amino acids. The CDR3, as DNA: TGTGCCAGCAGTGAAGTAGGGGTCTCCTACAATGAGCAGTTCTTC. It translates to CASSEVGVSYNEQFF. The full variable domain, rest sourced from reference TRBV2 and TRBJ2-1, is EPEVTQTPSHQVTQMGQEVILRCVPISNHLYFYWYRQILGQKVEFLVSFYNNEISEKSEIFDDQFSVERPDGSNFTLKIRSTKLEDSAMYFCASSEVGVSYNEQFFGPGTRLTVL.

The chain has TRBV7-3 and TRBJ2-1, with a weak D call TRBD1 (5 bases). CDR3 size: 13 residues. Per germline, CDR1 SGHTA and CDR2 FQGTGA. V lost 2 bases and J lost 5, with 7 bases in between. The CDR3 loop reads CASSLGADNEQFF. The DNA for the CDR3 is TGTGCCAGCAGCTTAGGGGCCGACAATGAGCAGTTCTTC.

V is TRBV9 and J is TRBJ2-5; tentatively, D is TRBD1 (8 bases). CDR1 and CDR2 (germline): SGDLS, YYNGEE. This CDR3 contains 15 residues. The V gene lost 3 bases and the J gene lost 5 bases, with 17 bases spanning the gap. This CDR3 is CASSAHRGGQETQYF. The DNA of the CDR3 is TGTGCCAGCAGCGCCCACAGGGGGGGGCAGGAGACCCAGTACTTC.

The rearrangement links TRBV11-2 to TRBJ1-1, with D unresolved. Germline V gives CDR1 SGHAT, CDR2 FQNNGV. Trimming pared 3 bases from V and 1 base from J, leaving 9 bases between. The CDR3 covers 14 residues. As DNA, the CDR3 is TGTGCCAGCAGCTTCGGACGGGAGAACACTGAAGCTTTCTTT. This gives the protein CASSFGRENTEAFF.